The 19 T cell receptor beta chains reported below all come from one sample, sequenced in a study of shared clonotypes between healthy human individuals. Libraries were prepared by immunoSEQ multiplex PCR; TCRdb keeps only in-frame clonotypes and omits some of them. The sample lists about 960,000 clones; around three quarters were seen once. The specimen was memory CD4+ T cells sorted from blood. Subset: CD45RA-negative fraction. These receptors were taken from a young man in good health.

The chain joins TRBV30 to TRBJ2-2; D uncertain. The CDR3 is 12 residues long. CDR1 and CDR2 from the germline V gene are GTSNPN and SVGIG (reference sequence). Between the trimmed V and J ends, which lost 3 bases and 6 bases, there was a span of 8 bases. The CDR3 protein is CAWSVLAGELFF. The CDR3 bases are TGTGCCTGGAGCGTCTTGGCCGGGGAGCTGTTTTTT.

This rearrangement joins TRBV6-5 to TRBJ2-5; no clear D. The J call may be mistaken, given a closer DNA end match to TRBJ2-7. The CDR3 spans 16 residues. Looked up from germline, CDR1 is MNHEY and CDR2 is SVGAGI. The DNA of the CDR3 is TGTGCCAGCAGTTACTCGTTTACGGGTGCCGCCTACGAGCAGTACTTC. Its translation: CASSYSFTGAAYEQYF.

Turning to this clone: This specimen includes other DNA sequences encoding the same CDR3. V gene TRBV5-1 combines with J gene TRBJ2-1; no clear D gene. This CDR3 has 15 residues. CDR1 SGHRS and CDR2 YFSETQ come from the germline V gene. The V and J ends lost 0 bases and 4 bases respectively, with 11 bases between them. The CDR3 DNA is TGCGCCAGCAGCTTGGTCGGCCTGAGTTACAATGAGCAGTTCTTC. Translated: CASSLVGLSYNEQFF.

This rearrangement joins TRBV5-1 to TRBJ2-5, with TRBD2 identical over 11 bases. The germline V gene encodes CDR1 SGHRS and CDR2 YFSETQ. The CDR3 contains 17 residues. The J segment lost 1 base and the V segment lost 4 bases, leaving 9 bases of the junction unmatched. DNA for the CDR3: TGCGCCAGCAGCAGGGTGCTAGCGGGGGGCCTCCAAGAGACCCAGTACTTC. Residues: CASSRVLAGGLQETQYF.

To note about this clone: The same CDR3 arises from other DNA sequences in this sample as well. The CDR3 region has the DNA TGTGCCAGTAGTATCAGAGAGACCCAGTACTTC. Amino acids: CASSIRETQYF. The chain links TRBV19 to TRBJ2-5; D unclear. V shed 3 bases and J shed 4 bases, with 3 bases lying between them. The germline V gene encodes CDR1 LNHDA and CDR2 SQIVND (reference sequence). The CDR3 contains 11 residues.

This sequence joins TRBV10-3 and TRBJ2-1; 9 nucleotides match TRBD1. Germline V gene sequence: CDR1 ENHRY, CDR2 SYGVKD. V was pared by 3 bases and J by 4 bases, with 7 bases of the junction left unmatched. The CDR3 runs to 16 residues. The CDR3 sequence is CAISDPGTGRYNEQFF. CDR3 in DNA: TGTGCCATCAGTGACCCCGGGACAGGGCGTTACAATGAGCAGTTCTTC.

This clone was picked up one time. The chain recombines TRBV7-2 with TRBJ2-7; possibly TRBD1 or TRBD2 for D (5 bases each). CDR3 length equals 13 residues. V dropped 5 bases and J dropped 2 bases, with 10 bases sitting between them. Looked up from germline, CDR1 is SGHTA and CDR2 is FQGNSA. CDR3 in DNA: TGTGCCAGCAGCCTGCTGGGGGCCTACGAGCAGTACTTC. It is translated as CASSLLGAYEQYF.

The chain combines TRBV19 with TRBJ1-2, with 8 bases identical to TRBD1. The CDR3 runs 13 residues. V was clipped by 6 bases and J by 4 bases; unmatched bases: 4. Germline V gene sequence: CDR1 LNHDA, CDR2 SQIVND (reference sequence). In DNA form, the CDR3 reads TGTGCCAGTAGGACAGGGGTAGGCTATGGCTACACCTTC. Protein sequence: CASRTGVGYGYTF.

The CDR3 sequence: CASSLAPGGGYEQYF. CDR3 bases: TGTGCCAGCAGCTTAGCGCCGGGCGGGGGCTACGAGCAGTACTTC. The genes are TRBV7-2 and TRBJ2-7; TRBD2 matches 7 bases. Germline V CDR1 and CDR2: SGHTA, FQGNSA. The CDR3 length is 15 residues. The V and J ends lost 0 bases and 3 bases, in that order; junction bases with no gene match: 5.

This clone has just a few counts. The J gene is TRBJ1-1, the V gene TRBV30; TRBD1 might be the D (5 bases). The CDR3 runs to 13 residues. Germline V lookup: CDR1 GTSNPN, CDR2 SVGIG (reference sequence). The ends were cut back, 5 bases at V and 3 bases at J, with 13 bases in the middle. The DNA of the CDR3 is TGTGCCTGGGGGGGACGATGGGACACTGAAGCTTTCTTT. Amino acid sequence: CAWGGRWDTEAFF.

This sequence joins TRBV6-1 and TRBJ2-7; D is ambiguous. The germline gives CDR1 MNHNS, CDR2 SASEGT. V lost 1 base and J 5 bases, leaving 12 bases between the germline ends. This CDR3 has 14 amino acids. This chain's CDR3 is CASSEGGKRDEQYF. DNA of the CDR3: TGTGCCAGCAGTGAAGGGGGAAAAAGGGACGAGCAGTACTTC.

The V and J genes are TRBV5-1 and TRBJ2-7; a weak D match, TRBD1 (6 bases). The CDR3 covers 13 residues. The V gene lost 3 bases and the J gene lost 5 bases, with 12 bases spanning the gap. Germline lookup yields CDR1 SGHRS and CDR2 YFSETQ. The CDR3 region is CASSSQTGNEQYF. In nucleotides, the CDR3 is TGCGCCAGCAGCTCCCAGACAGGAAACGAGCAGTACTTC.

The rearrangement uses TRBV2 and TRBJ1-5; maybe TRBD1 (6 bases). V gave up 6 bases and J gave up 8 bases, with 17 bases separating them. CDR1 is SNHLY, CDR2 FYNNEI, per germline. This CDR3 comprises 14 residues. CDR3 loop: CASRSQLAGEPQHF. The CDR3, as DNA: TGTGCCAGCAGGTCTCAGCTTGCAGGGGAGCCCCAGCATTTT.

This chain uses TRBV5-1 with TRBJ2-5, with a tentative D call TRBD1 (6 bases). Germline V lookup: CDR1 SGHRS, CDR2 YFSETQ. The CDR3 is 13 residues long. V was shortened by 1 base and J by 4 bases, with 8 bases between the two germline ends. CDR3 residues: CASSLSGAETQYF. Here the CDR3 DNA reads TGCGCCAGCAGCTTGTCAGGGGCAGAGACCCAGTACTTC.

The chain joins TRBV2 to TRBJ1-1; D uncertain. Germline CDR1 reads SNHLY; CDR2 reads FYNNEI. The V end lost 6 bases, the J end lost 0 bases, and 11 bases lay between the germline ends. The CDR3 length is 14 residues. CDR3 loop: CASSLQFMNTEAFF. As DNA, the CDR3 is TGTGCCAGCAGCTTACAGTTCATGAACACTGAAGCTTTCTTT.

The V and J genes are TRBV28 and TRBJ2-7; 16 positions agree with TRBD2. The CDR3 has 15 residues. The germline V gene encodes CDR1 MDHEN and CDR2 SYDVKM. With V trimmed by 11 bases and J by 2 bases, 6 bases remained unmatched. DNA for the CDR3: TGTGCCGTAGGGACTAGCGGGAGGGGCACCTACGAGCAGTACTTC. It yields the protein CAVGTSGRGTYEQYF.

This clone has a single count. The rearrangement joins TRBV28 to TRBJ2-7; no clear D gene. This CDR3 comprises 13 residues. The germline gives CDR1 MDHEN, CDR2 SYDVKM. Trimming took off 8 bases at V and 0 bases at J, with 11 bases between the two ends. The CDR3 reads CASSLEFSYEQYF. CDR3 coding DNA: TGTGCCAGCTCCCTAGAATTCTCCTACGAGCAGTACTTC.

The chain carries TRBV4-1 and TRBJ2-2, with no clear D. Germline CDR1 is MGHRA and CDR2 is YSYEKL. V lost 0 bases and J 7 bases, leaving 12 bases between the germline ends. The CDR3 length is 15 residues. CDR3: CASSQDLDRSGELFF. The CDR3 coding sequence is TGCGCCAGCAGCCAAGATCTGGACCGGAGCGGGGAGCTGTTTTTT.

The J gene is TRBJ2-7, the V gene TRBV4-1, with 7 bases fitting TRBD2. The CDR3 has 14 amino acids. With 3 bases clipped from V and 0 bases from J, the junction kept 2 bases outside the gene matches. The germline CDR1 and CDR2 sequences are MGHRA and YSYEKL. In nucleotides, the CDR3 is TGCGCCAGCAGCCAGGGCGGGAGCTCCTACGAGCAGTACTTC. Translating it yields CASSQGGSSYEQYF.